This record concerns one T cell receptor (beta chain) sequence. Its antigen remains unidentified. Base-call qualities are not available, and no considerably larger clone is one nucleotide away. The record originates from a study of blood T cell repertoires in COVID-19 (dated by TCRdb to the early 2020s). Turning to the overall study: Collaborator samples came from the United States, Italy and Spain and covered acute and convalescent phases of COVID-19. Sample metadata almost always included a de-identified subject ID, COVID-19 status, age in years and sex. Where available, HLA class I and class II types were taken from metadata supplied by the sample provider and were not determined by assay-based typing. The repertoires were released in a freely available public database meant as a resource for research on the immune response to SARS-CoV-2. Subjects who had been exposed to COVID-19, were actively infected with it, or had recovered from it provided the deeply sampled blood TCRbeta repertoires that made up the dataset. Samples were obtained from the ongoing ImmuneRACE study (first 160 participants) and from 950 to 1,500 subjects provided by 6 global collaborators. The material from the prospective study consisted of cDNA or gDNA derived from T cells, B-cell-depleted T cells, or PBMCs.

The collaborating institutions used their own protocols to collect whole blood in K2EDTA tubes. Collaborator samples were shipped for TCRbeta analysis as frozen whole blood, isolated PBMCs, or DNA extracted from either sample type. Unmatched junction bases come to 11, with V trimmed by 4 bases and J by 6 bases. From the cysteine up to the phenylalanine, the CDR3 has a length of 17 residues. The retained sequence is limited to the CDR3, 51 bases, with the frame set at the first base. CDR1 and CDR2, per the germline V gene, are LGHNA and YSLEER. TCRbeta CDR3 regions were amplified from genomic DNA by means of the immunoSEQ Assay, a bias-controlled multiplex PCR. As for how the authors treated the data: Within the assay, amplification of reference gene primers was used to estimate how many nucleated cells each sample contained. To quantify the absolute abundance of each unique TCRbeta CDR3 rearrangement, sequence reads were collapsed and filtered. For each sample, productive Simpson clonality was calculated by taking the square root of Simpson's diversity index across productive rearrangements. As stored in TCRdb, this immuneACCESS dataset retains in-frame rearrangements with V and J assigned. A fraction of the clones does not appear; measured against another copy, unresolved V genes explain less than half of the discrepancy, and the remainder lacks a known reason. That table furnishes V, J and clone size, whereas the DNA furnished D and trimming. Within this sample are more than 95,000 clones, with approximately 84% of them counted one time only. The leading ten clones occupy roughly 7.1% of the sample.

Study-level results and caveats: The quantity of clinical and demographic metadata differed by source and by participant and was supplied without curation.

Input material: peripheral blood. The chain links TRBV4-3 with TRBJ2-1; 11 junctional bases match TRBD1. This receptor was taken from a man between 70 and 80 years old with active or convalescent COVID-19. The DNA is TGCGCCAGCAGCCTTCTCGGGGGGACAGGGGGAGGCAATGAGCAGTTCTTC. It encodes CASSLLGGTGGGNEQFF.